This T cell receptor beta chain was retrieved from a study of blood T cell repertoires in COVID-19. Here immunoSEQ multiplex PCR was the method, and the copy in TCRdb shows in-frame clones only, minus some. The sample shows about 59,000 clones, 73% of them seen only once. The CDR3 is 13 amino acids. The V and J ends lost 4 bases and 1 base respectively, with 8 bases between them. Germline lookup yields CDR1 SGHRS and CDR2 YFSETQ. The chain employs TRBV5-1 and TRBJ1-1; D uncertain. The source is a woman in her seventies with acute or convalescent COVID-19. Sequencing was done on a sample of peripheral blood. CDR3 protein: CASSRTGNTEAFF. The DNA of the CDR3 is TGCGCCAGCAGCCGAACGGGGAACACTGAAGCTTTCTTT.